Sequencing of this T cell receptor beta chain was carried out in a study of cytomegalovirus exposure and HLA in healthy donors. Study observations and caveats: A link between a missense DCLRE1C variant and TCR beta V- and J-gene trimming emerged from a later analysis. An observed cluster of highly shared sequence variants was recorded as a likely sequencing artifact. CMV antigen specificity was confirmed in vitro for three CMV-associated chains.

Though probably carrying unrecorded immune exposures, donors were nominally healthy at sampling. A multiplex PCR was run with 60 Vbeta primers and 13 Jbeta primers. The repertoire was sequenced with immunoSEQ multiplex PCR; TCRdb's copy has only in-frame clones and lacks some. This sample's clone table lists tens of thousands of clones. Details on this clone: Its matching antigen is unknown.

Trimming took 1 base from V and 0 from J, leaving 8 bases between them. Germline lookup yields CDR1 SGDLS and CDR2 YYNGEE. There are 15 residues in the CDR3. This rearrangement joins TRBV9 to TRBJ2-1; D is unclear. The sequence was obtained from a woman younger than 30 in good health and CMV-seronegative. Material for sequencing was PBMCs. The CDR3 sequence is CASSVKLYSYNEQFF. The DNA for the CDR3 is TGTGCCAGCAGCGTAAAACTATACTCCTACAATGAGCAGTTCTTC.